The 15 T cell receptor beta chains presented below share a single source sample, sequenced in a study of CD8 T cells in Susac syndrome (dated 2019 in TCRdb). The library was obtained by the immunoSEQ multiplex PCR assay. RNA was extracted with the RNeasy kit and roughly 0.45 to 1 ug was reverse transcribed using random hexamers. TCRdb reanalyzed the raw reads on its own, using fastp at Q25 for trimming and MiXCR for clone calling, and kept in-frame beta chains. Records with the same CDR3 protein are collapsed into one entry carrying the most frequent genes and DNA. The sample data list 200,000 or so distinct CDR3 sequences, and about 94% of these were observed just once. The top ten hold around 0.13% of the sample. Material: CD8+ T cells from PBMCs. All receptors come from a human donor with multiple sclerosis.

The CDR3 DNA reads as TGTGCCAGCAGCGCCCGGGACAGAGAAGCGGAAAAACTGTTTTTT. Its protein product is CASSARDREAEKLFF. The V and J genes are TRBV7-9 and TRBJ1-4, with 7 bases identical to TRBD1. With 5 bases clipped from V and 8 bases from J, the junction kept 11 bases outside the gene matches. From germline, CDR1 is SEHNR and CDR2 FQNEAQ (reference sequence). This CDR3 has 15 residues.

This clonotype was seen once. This chain joins TRBV7-9 and TRBJ2-1; tentative D call: TRBD2 (5 bases). The CDR3 contains 19 residues. The germline V gene encodes CDR1 SEHNR and CDR2 FQNEAQ (reference sequence). The V end was cut by 0 bases, the J end by 1 base, with 19 bases between. CDR3 amino acids: CASSLALIEGSTSYNEQFF. CDR3 in DNA: TGTGCCAGCAGCTTAGCGCTAATCGAGGGAAGCACGTCCTACAATGAGCAGTTCTTC. Full variable domain (remainder filled in from reference TRBV7-9 and TRBJ2-1): DTGVSQNPRHKITKRGQNVTFRCDPISEHNRLYWYRQTLGQGPEFLTYFQNEAQLEKSRLLSDRFSAERPKGSFSTLEIQRTEQGDSAMYLCASSLALIEGSTSYNEQFFGPGTRLTVL.

The gene calls are TRBV19 and TRBJ2-1; D not certain. V lost 7 bases and J 9 bases, leaving 10 bases between the germline ends. The length of the CDR3 is 11 residues. The germline V gene encodes CDR1 LNHDA and CDR2 SQIVND (reference sequence). CDR3 region: CASKSEGEQFF. The CDR3 region has the DNA TGTGCCAGTAAGTCGGAAGGTGAGCAGTTCTTC.

This chain joins TRBV4-2 and TRBJ2-1, with 7 bases lining up with TRBD2. Per germline, CDR1 LGHNA and CDR2 YNFKEQ. The V gene end was trimmed by 1 base and the J gene end by 0 bases; junction bases not matched to a gene: 0. The CDR3 is 15 residues long. The CDR3 here is CASSQGGGSYNEQFF. CDR3 sequence (DNA): TGTGCCAGCAGCCAAGGCGGGGGCTCCTACAATGAGCAGTTCTTC.

The gene calls are TRBV23-1 and TRBJ2-2; TRBD1 is a possible D gene (6 bases). TRBV23-1 is an open reading frame, and its role is uncertain. This CDR3 has 15 residues. Trimming cost V 4 bases and J 0 bases, with 9 bases left between them. CDR3 coding DNA: TGCGCCAGCAGTCTATGGACAGCGAACACCGGGGAGCTGTTTTTT. Protein product: CASSLWTANTGELFF.

V usage is TRBV7-2 and J usage is TRBJ1-1; D may be TRBD1 (5 bases). V lost 5 bases and J 10 bases, leaving 14 bases between the germline ends. The CDR3 is 12 amino acids. Germline V gene data show CDR1 as SGHTA and CDR2 as FQGNSA. The CDR3 sequence is CASSPGHLGAFF. The DNA of the CDR3 is TGTGCCAGCAGCCCAGGACATTTGGGAGCTTTCTTT.

V and J are TRBV11-3 and TRBJ2-1; D is perhaps TRBD1 or TRBD2 (5 bases each). Germline-derived CDR1 and CDR2 are SGHNT and YENEEA. The CDR3 contains 13 residues. With 4 bases removed from V and 7 bases from J, the gap between germline ends came to 11 bases. The CDR3 reads CASSWKRGNEQFF. The CDR3 bases are TGTGCCAGCAGCTGGAAGAGGGGAAATGAGCAGTTCTTC.

This chain connects TRBV20-1 to TRBJ1-6; D is unresolved. Trimming cost V 3 bases and J 15 bases, with 12 bases left between them. This CDR3 is 11 amino acids long. Germline loops: CDR1 DFQATT, CDR2 SNEGSKA (reference sequence). The CDR3 DNA sequence: TGCAGTGCTAGGGTCGGGTGGGACCTCCACTTT. It specifies CSARVGWDLHF.

This rearrangement joins TRBV12-3 or TRBV12-4 to TRBJ2-7; D is possibly TRBD1 or TRBD2 (6 bases each). CDR3 length: 13 amino acids. V was shortened by 5 bases and J by 6 bases, with 14 bases between the two germline ends. CDR3 sequence: CASSPGALVEQYF. As DNA, the CDR3 is TGTGCCAGCAGTCCGGGGGCTTTGGTCGAGCAGTACTTC.

This chain uses TRBV12-3 or TRBV12-4 with TRBJ2-1; tentative D call: TRBD1 (6 bases). V was shortened by 8 bases and J by 9 bases, with 23 bases between the two germline ends. This CDR3 spans 15 amino acids. CDR3 sequence reads: CASGQRSDKFSEQFF. DNA of the CDR3: TGTGCCAGCGGACAGCGGAGTGACAAATTTAGTGAGCAGTTCTTC.

The rearrangement uses TRBV29-1 and TRBJ2-1; D is undetermined. Trimming left V 1 base short and J 0 bases short, with 10 bases between. This CDR3 has 15 amino acids. Germline V gene data show CDR1 as SQVTM and CDR2 as ANQGSEA. The CDR3 DNA sequence: TGCAGCGTTGAAGCCCCCGACTCCTCCTACAATGAGCAGTTCTTC. Translation: CSVEAPDSSYNEQFF.

This clonotype has only one observation. The V call is TRBV6-6, the J call TRBJ1-1; 9 nucleotides line up with TRBD1. Trimming removed 6 bases from V and 4 bases from J; junction bases left unmatched: 6. The germline V gene encodes CDR1 MNHNY and CDR2 SVGAGI (reference sequence). The CDR3 runs to 14 residues. CDR3 amino acids: CASRNGQGSTEAFF. Here the CDR3 DNA reads TGTGCCAGCAGAAATGGACAGGGGAGCACTGAAGCTTTCTTT.

The chain carries TRBV27 and TRBJ2-7; possibly TRBD2 for D (5 bases). Per germline, CDR1 MNHEY and CDR2 SMNVEV (reference sequence). The V end was cut by 4 bases, the J end by 3 bases, with 13 bases between. The CDR3 is 14 residues long. CDR3 region: CASSSAEGNYEQYF. DNA for the CDR3: TGTGCCAGCAGTTCGGCCGAGGGAAACTACGAGCAGTACTTC.

The chain combines TRBV29-1 with TRBJ2-2; 7 bases match TRBD1. CDR3 length: 13 amino acids. CDR1 is SQVTM and CDR2 is ANQGSEA in the germline V gene. Losses at the gene ends were 7 bases for V and 1 base for J; bases not matched to a gene: 3. The CDR3 DNA is TGCAGCGGAACAGGGGAGAACACCGGGGAGCTGTTTTTT. Residues: CSGTGENTGELFF.

In this sample, this clonotype turned up a few times. The chain uses TRBV19 and TRBJ2-1; D is unclear. Germline loops: CDR1 LNHDA, CDR2 SQIVND (reference sequence). The CDR3 has 12 residues. The V and J ends lost 6 bases and 7 bases respectively, with 10 bases between them. The CDR3 reads CASSLKVNEQFF. The CDR3 DNA is TGTGCCAGTAGCCTAAAGGTTAATGAGCAGTTCTTC.